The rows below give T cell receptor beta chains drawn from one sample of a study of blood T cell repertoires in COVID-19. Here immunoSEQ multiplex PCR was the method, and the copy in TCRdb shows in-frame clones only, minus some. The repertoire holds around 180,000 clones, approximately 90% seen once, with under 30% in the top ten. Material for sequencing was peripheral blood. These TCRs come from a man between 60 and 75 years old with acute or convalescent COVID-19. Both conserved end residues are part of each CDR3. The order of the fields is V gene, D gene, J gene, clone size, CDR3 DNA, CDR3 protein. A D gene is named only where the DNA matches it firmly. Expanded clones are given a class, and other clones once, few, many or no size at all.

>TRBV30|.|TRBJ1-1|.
TGTTCTGTCGTGTGGGGGGAGAACACTGAAGCTTTCTTT
CSVVWGENTEAFF
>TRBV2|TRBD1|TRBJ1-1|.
TGTGCCAGCAGTGCCGGGACAGGGTGGAACACTGAAGCTTTCTTT
CASSAGTGWNTEAFF
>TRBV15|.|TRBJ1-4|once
TGTGCCACCAGCAGGAGGGACACCAATGAAAAACTGTTTTTT
CATSRRDTNEKLFF
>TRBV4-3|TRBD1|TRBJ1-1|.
TGCGCCAGCAGCGCTACAGGGGGAAACACTGAAGCTTTCTTT
CASSATGGNTEAFF
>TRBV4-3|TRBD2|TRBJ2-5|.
TGCGCCAGCAGCCAAGGACTAGCCGGGTACCAAGAGACCCAGTACTTC
CASSQGLAGYQETQYF
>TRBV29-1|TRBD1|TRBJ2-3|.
TGCAGCGTGGTCCGACAGGGCCCTAGCACAGATACGCAGTATTTT
CSVVRQGPSTDTQYF
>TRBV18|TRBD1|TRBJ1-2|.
TGTGCCAGCTCGCCGATCCGGACAGGGTTTGCCTACACCTTC
CASSPIRTGFAYTF
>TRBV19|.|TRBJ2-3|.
TGTGCCAGTACGCAGGGGACACCAGATACGCAGTATTTT
CASTQGTPDTQYF
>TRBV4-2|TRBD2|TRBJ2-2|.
TGTGCCAGCAGCCAATCTCAGCGGGGGGGCCGCACCGGGGAGCTGTTTTTT
CASSQSQRGGRTGELFF
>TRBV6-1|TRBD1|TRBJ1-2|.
TGTGCCAGCAGTCGGACAGGGGTTTATGGCTACACCTTC
CASSRTGVYGYTF
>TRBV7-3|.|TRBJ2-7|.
TGTGCCAGCAGCTTCGGGAAAAACTACGAGCAGTACTTC
CASSFGKNYEQYF
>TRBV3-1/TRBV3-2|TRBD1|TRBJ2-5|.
TGTGCCAGCAGCCCCACAGGGGGCGAAGAGACCCAGTACTTC
CASSPTGGEETQYF
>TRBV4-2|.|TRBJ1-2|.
TGTGCCAGCAGCCAAGACCCTAGCGGGGGGGACTATGGCTACACCTTC
CASSQDPSGGDYGYTF
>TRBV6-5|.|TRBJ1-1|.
TGTGCCAGCAGTTTCGGGGGCACTGAAGCTTTCTTT
CASSFGGTEAFF
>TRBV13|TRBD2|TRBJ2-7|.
TGTGCCAGCAGCGGTCCGGGACTAGTTACCTACGAGCAGTACTTC
CASSGPGLVTYEQYF
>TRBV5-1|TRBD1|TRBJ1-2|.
TGCGCCAGCAGCTCAAGACAGGGGACAGCCATGAGGTACACCTTC
CASSSRQGTAMRYTF
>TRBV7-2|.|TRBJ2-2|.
TGTGCCAGCGGCGGGACTCGGGTCACCGGGGAGCTGTTTTTT
CASGGTRVTGELFF
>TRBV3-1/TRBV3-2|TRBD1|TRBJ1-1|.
TGTGCCAGCAGCCAACAGGGGGACACTGAAGCTTTCTTT
CASSQQGDTEAFF
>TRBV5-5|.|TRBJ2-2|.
TGTGCCAGCAGCCCACACGCAAGCGCGAACACCGGGGAGCTGTTTTTT
CASSPHASANTGELFF
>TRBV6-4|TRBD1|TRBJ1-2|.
TGTGCCAGCAGTGCCGGGACAGGCCACTACACCTTC
CASSAGTGHYTF
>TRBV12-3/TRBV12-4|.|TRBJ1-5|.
TGTGCCAGTAGAAAGGGGGGCAATCAGCCCCAGCATTTT
CASRKGGNQPQHF
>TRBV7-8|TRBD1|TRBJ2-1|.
TGTGCCAGCAGCTTATTAGGGGACAGTTACTACAATGAGCAGTTCTTC
CASSLLGDSYYNEQFF
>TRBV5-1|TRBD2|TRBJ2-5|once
TGCGCCAGCAGCTCGGGACTAGCGGGGGGGACCCTCCAAGAGACCCAGTACTTC
CASSSGLAGGTLQETQYF
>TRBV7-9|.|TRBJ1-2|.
TGTGCCAGCAGCCGTCTACAGGGCTATGGCTACACCTTC
CASSRLQGYGYTF
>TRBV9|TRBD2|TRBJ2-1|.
TGTGCCAGCAGCGTAGTGACGGGAGGCGGTGAGCAGTTCTTC
CASSVVTGGGEQFF
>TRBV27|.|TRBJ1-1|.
TGTGCCAGCAGTTTATTTGGGGGCTTGACTGAAGCTTTCTTT
CASSLFGGLTEAFF
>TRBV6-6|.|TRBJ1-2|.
TGTGCCAGCAGTTACTGGACAGAGGAGGGCTACACCTTC
CASSYWTEEGYTF
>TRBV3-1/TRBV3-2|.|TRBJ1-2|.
TGTGCCAGCAGCCAAGTAGGACAACGCGGCTACACCTTC
CASSQVGQRGYTF
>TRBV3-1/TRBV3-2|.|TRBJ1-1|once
TGTGCCAGCAGCCTCCGGAACACTGAAGCTTTCTTT
CASSLRNTEAFF
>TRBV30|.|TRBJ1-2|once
TGTGCCTCAAATAGGCTACAGGGACGGGGCTACACCTTC
CASNRLQGRGYTF
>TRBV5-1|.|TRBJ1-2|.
TGCGCCAGCAGCTTGTCCGGGGATGGCTACACCTTC
CASSLSGDGYTF
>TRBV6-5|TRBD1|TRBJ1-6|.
TGTGCCAGCAGTTCGGGACAGGGAGTGGGTTCACCCCTCCACTTT
CASSSGQGVGSPLHF
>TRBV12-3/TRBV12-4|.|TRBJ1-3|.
TGTGCCAGCAGCCTGAGCTCTGGAAACACCATATATTTT
CASSLSSGNTIYF
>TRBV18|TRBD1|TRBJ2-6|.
TGTGCCAGCTCACGGGGACAGATAGGCTCTGGGGCCAACGTCCTGACTTTC
CASSRGQIGSGANVLTF
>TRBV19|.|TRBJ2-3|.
TGTGCCAGTAGTATTTCAAGCGGCACAGATACGCAGTATTTT
CASSISSGTDTQYF
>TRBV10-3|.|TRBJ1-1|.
TGTGCCATCAGTGAGGGAGGAAATGAAGCTTTCTTT
CAISEGGNEAFF
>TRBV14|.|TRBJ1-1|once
TGTGCCAGCAGCCAACTAGGAGAAGCTTTCTTT
CASSQLGEAFF
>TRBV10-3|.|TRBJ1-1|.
TGTGCCATCAGTCCTAATCGGGAGATGAACACTGAAGCTTTCTTT
CAISPNREMNTEAFF
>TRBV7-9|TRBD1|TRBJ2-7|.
TGTGCCAGCAGCATTGGGACAGTCTACGAGCAGTACTTC
CASSIGTVYEQYF
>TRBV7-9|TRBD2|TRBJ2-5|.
TGTGCCAGCAGCTTAGGCGGGGGGCAAGAGACCCAGTACTTC
CASSLGGGQETQYF
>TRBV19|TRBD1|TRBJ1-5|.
TGTGCCAGTAGTATAGCCCCACAGGGGGACCAGCCCCAGCATTTT
CASSIAPQGDQPQHF
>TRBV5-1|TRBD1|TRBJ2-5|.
TGCGCCAGCAGCTCGCGGGACAGGGGTTCAGAGACCCAGTACTTC
CASSSRDRGSETQYF
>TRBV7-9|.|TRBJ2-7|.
TGTGCCAGCAGCGGAAACAGCTACGAGCAGTACTTC
CASSGNSYEQYF
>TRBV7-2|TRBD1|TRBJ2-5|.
TGTGCCAGCAGCTGGGCCGGGACAGGGGGCCAATCGGAGACCCAGTACTTC
CASSWAGTGGQSETQYF
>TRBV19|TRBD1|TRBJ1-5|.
TGTGCCAGTGGGGGCAGGGGGCTTGGCAATCAGCCCCAGCATTTT
CASGGRGLGNQPQHF
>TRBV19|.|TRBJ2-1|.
TGTGCCAGTATGGGCCGTAGCTCCTACAATGAGCAGTTCTTC
CASMGRSSYNEQFF
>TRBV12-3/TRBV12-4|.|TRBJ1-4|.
TGTGCCAGCCGGGAACAGAGTAATGAAAAACTGTTTTTT
CASREQSNEKLFF
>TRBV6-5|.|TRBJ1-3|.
TGTGCCAGCAGAAGAGGGGAGGAAACCATATATTTT
CASRRGEETIYF
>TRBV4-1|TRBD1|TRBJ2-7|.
TGCGCCAGCAGCCACGGGGCGGACAGGGTGACCTACGAGCAGTACTTC
CASSHGADRVTYEQYF
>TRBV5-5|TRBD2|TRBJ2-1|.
TGTGCCAGCAGCTTGACTAGCGGGGGGGCCGTTCACAATGAGCAGTTCTTC
CASSLTSGGAVHNEQFF
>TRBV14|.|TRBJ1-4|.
TGTGCCAGCAGCCAAGGTCGGGGGACGGCGGTGTACAAACTGTTTTTT
CASSQGRGTAVYKLFF
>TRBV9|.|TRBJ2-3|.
TGTGCCAGCAGCGATACAGGGACCACAGATACGCAGTATTTT
CASSDTGTTDTQYF